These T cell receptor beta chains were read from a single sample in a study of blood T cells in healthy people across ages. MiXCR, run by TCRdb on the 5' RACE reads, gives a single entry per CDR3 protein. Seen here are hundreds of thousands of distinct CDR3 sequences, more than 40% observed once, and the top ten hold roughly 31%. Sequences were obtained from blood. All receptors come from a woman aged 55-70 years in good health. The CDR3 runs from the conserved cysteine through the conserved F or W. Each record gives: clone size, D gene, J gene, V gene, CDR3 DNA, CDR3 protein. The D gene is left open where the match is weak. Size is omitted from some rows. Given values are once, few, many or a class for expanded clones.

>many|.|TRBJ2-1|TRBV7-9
TGTGCCAGCAGCCTGAGGTGGGAGGTAAAGAATGAGCAGTTCTTC
CASSLRWEVKNEQFF
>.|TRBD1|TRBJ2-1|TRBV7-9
TGTGCCAGCAGCAATGCAGGGGGCAATGAGCAGTTCTTC
CASSNAGGNEQFF
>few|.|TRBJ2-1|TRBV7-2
TGTGCCAGCAGCTTAGTCTTCTCAAACAATGAGCAGTTCTTC
CASSLVFSNNEQFF
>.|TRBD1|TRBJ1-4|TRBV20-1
TGCAGTGCTAGGGACAGGGCAACTAATGAAAAACTGTTTTTT
CSARDRATNEKLFF
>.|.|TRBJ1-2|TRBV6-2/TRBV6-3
TGTGCCAGCAGTGTAGGCAGCGACTATGGCTACACCTTC
CASSVGSDYGYTF
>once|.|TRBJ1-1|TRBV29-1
TGCAGCGTTGACGGGGCCAAGGTTGTGGAAGCTTTCTTT
CSVDGAKVVEAFF
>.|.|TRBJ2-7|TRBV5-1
TGCGCCAGCAGCTTGGAACTAGATACCTACGAGCAGTACTTC
CASSLELDTYEQYF
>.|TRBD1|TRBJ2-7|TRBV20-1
TGCAGTGCTCCGCCAAGGACAGGGAAGGGCTACGAGCAGTACTTC
CSAPPRTGKGYEQYF
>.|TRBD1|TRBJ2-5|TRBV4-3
TGCGCCAGCAGCCAAGATGTGGAGACAGGGGTTGGTGAGACCCAGTACTTC
CASSQDVETGVGETQYF
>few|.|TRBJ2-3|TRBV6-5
TGTGCCAGCAGTTACTCGGGACTGGCCGTGGGAGATACGCAGTATTTT
CASSYSGLAVGDTQYF
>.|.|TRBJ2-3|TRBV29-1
TGCAGCGTTGAAGGGACCTCTAGCACAGATACGCAGTATTTT
CSVEGTSSTDTQYF
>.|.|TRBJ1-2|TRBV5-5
TGTGCCAGCAGCTTGGCCCGGGGTTATGGCTACACCTTC
CASSLARGYGYTF
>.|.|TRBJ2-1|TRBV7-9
TGTGCCAGCAGCTCCTACCGAAACCTGGACCCTAGCTCCTACAATGAGCAGTTCTTC
CASSSYRNLDPSSYNEQFF
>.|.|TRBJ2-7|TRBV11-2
TGTGCCAGCAGCTTAGTCTCAGCTAGCAGCGGCTACGAGCAGTACTTC
CASSLVSASSGYEQYF
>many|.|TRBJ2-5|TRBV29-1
TGCAGCGTTTTGACAGGCCAAGAGACCCAGTACTTC
CSVLTGQETQYF
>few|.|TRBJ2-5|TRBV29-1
TGCAGCGTTGCCGGGAAAGAGACCCAGTACTTC
CSVAGKETQYF
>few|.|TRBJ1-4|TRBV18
TGTGCCAGCTCACCAGGGACTAATGAAAAACTGTTTTTT
CASSPGTNEKLFF
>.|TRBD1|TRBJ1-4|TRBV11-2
TGTGCCAGCAGCAGCCGGGACAGGGGGCTAGGTGAAAAACTGTTTTTT
CASSSRDRGLGEKLFF
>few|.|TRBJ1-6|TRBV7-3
TGTGCCAGCAGCTTGGGCAGGGGAGATGGTTCACCCCTCCACTTT
CASSLGRGDGSPLHF
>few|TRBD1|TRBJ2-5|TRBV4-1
TGCGCCAGCAGCCGAGGCCGAGGACAGGGACGTCAAGAGACCCAGTACTTC
CASSRGRGQGRQETQYF
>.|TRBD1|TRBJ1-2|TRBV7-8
TGTGCCAGCAGCTCCCGGACAGGGGGCGAGGTCTATGGCTACACCTTC
CASSSRTGGEVYGYTF
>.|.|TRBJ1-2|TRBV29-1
TGCAGCGTTGGGGTAGGGCAGTACTATGGCTACACCTTC
CSVGVGQYYGYTF
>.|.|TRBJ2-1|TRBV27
TGTGCCAGCAGTTTATCCAGGGCCAATGAGCAGTTCTTC
CASSLSRANEQFF
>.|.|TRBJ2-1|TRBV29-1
TGCAGCGTCGGGGAGGAGCAGTTCTTC
CSVGEEQFF
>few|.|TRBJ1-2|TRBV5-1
TGCGCCAGCAGCTTGGATACGGGGGGGGGCTATGGCTACACCTTC
CASSLDTGGGYGYTF
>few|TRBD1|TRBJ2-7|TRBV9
TGTGCCAGCAGCACAACGACAGGGCTCGCTTCCTACGAGCAGTACTTC
CASSTTTGLASYEQYF
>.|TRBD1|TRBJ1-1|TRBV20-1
TGCAGTGCCCGTAGACAGGGCAGGAGTGAAGCTTTCTTT
CSARRQGRSEAFF
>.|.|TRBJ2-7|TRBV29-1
TGCAGCGTTGTACCGGGGGCCTTTGCCGAGCAGTACTTC
CSVVPGAFAEQYF
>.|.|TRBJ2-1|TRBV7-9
TGTGCCAGCAGCTTAGATTCTTTGGGAACGCCTAAATACAATGAGCAGTTCTTC
CASSLDSLGTPKYNEQFF
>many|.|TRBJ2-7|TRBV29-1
TGCAGCGTTGGAGGACGGGCCTACGAGCAGTACTTC
CSVGGRAYEQYF
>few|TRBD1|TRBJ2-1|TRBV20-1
TGCAGTGCTTACAGGGGGCAGGGGATCAATGAGCAGTTCTTC
CSAYRGQGINEQFF
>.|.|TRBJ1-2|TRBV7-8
TGTGCCAGCAGCTCAGGACAGTACTATGGCTACACCTTC
CASSSGQYYGYTF
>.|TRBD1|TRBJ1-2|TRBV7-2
TGTGCCAGCAGCTTTGACAGGGACTATGGCTACACCTTC
CASSFDRDYGYTF
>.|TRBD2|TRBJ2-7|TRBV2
TGTGCCAGCGTCACAACTGCGGGAGGCTACGAGCAGTACTTC
CASVTTAGGYEQYF
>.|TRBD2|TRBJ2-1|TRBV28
TGTGCCAGCCGAAACGAGCGGGAAACGAATGAGCAGTTCTTC
CASRNERETNEQFF
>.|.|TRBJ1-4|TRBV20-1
TGCAGTGCCCCGAGTAGCAGACTTAATGAAAAACTGTTTTTT
CSAPSSRLNEKLFF
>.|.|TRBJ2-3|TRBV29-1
TGCAGCGTTGTTTCGGGAGCAGATACGCAGTATTTT
CSVVSGADTQYF
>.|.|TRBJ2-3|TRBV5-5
TGTGCCAGCAGCTGGACGCGCAGGGGCACAGATACGCAGTATTTT
CASSWTRRGTDTQYF
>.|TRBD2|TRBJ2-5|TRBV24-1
TGTGCCACCAGTGATTCCTCCGGGACTAGCGGGATGAAGACCCAGTACTTC
CATSDSSGTSGMKTQYF
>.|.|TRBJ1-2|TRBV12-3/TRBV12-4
TGTGCCAGCAGTAACCATAACTATGGCTACACCTTC
CASSNHNYGYTF
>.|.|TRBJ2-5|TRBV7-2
TGTGCCAGCAGCTTAGCGACAGCTTACCAAGAGACCCAGTACTTC
CASSLATAYQETQYF
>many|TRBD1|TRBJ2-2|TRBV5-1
TGCGCCAGCAGCTTTATGACAGGGGACACCGGGGAGCTGTTTTTT
CASSFMTGDTGELFF
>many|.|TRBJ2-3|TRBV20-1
TGCAGTGCTAGAGACTCGGACCTGGGCACAGATACGCAGTATTTT
CSARDSDLGTDTQYF
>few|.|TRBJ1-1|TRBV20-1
TGCAGTGCTTCCCCTGACAGATACACTGAAGCTTTCTTT
CSASPDRYTEAFF
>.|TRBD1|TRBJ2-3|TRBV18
TGTGCCAGCTCACCCGGCGCGCAGGGGGCAGATACGCAGTATTTT
CASSPGAQGADTQYF
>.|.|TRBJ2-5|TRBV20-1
TGCAGTGCTAGAGGGCTAGCAACCTTAGGGGAGCAGTACTTC
CSARGLATLGEQYF
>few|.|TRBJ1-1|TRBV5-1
TGCGCCAGCAGCCCCCGAGGGGGACCTGGGAACACTGAAGCTTTCTTT
CASSPRGGPGNTEAFF
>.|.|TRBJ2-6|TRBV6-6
TGTGCCAGTTGCTCTGGGGCCAACGTCCTGACTTTC
CASCSGANVLTF
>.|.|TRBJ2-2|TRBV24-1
TGTGCCACCAGTGATTCCGACAGAAACACCGGGGAGCTGTTTTTT
CATSDSDRNTGELFF
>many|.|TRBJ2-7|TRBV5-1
TGCGCCAGCAGCTTGGGCAGTGGATACGAGCAGTACTTC
CASSLGSGYEQYF
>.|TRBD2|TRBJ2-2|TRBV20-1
TGCAGTGCTAGAGCAATCCCCGGGACTAGCGGAACCGGGGAGCTGTTTTTT
CSARAIPGTSGTGELFF
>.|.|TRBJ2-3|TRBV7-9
TGTGCCAGCAGCCCCGACTGGAGCACAGATACGCAGTATTTT
CASSPDWSTDTQYF
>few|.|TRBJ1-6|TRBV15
TGTGCCACCAGCAGAGATCCCGGTGCCCGAAATTCACCCCTCCACTTT
CATSRDPGARNSPLHF
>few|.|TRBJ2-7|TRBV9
TGTGCCAGCAGCGCCCCCCGGGATTCCAACGAGCAGTACTTC
CASSAPRDSNEQYF
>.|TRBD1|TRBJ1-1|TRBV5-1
TGCGCCAGCAGCCGGGGACAGGGGGGGTTCAACACTGAAGCTTTCTTT
CASSRGQGGFNTEAFF
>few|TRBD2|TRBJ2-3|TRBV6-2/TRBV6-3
TGTGCCAGCAGTTACCCGGACACTGGGACTAGCGGGAGTCGCACAGATACGCAGTATTTT
CASSYPDTGTSGSRTDTQYF
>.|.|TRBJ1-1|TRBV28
TGTGCCAGCCAGGTATTCATGAACACTGAAGCTTTCTTT
CASQVFMNTEAFF